This TCR beta chain was sequenced in a study of PD-1 blockade in classical Hodgkin lymphoma. Study information: Each patient was given nivolumab 3 mg/kg through a vein every 2 weeks. The study, taken as a whole, reports: Later analyses included only patients treated at least 1 year post-ASCT. Lower baseline TCR diversity was reported for newly diagnosed patients than for healthy donors.

Some clones are missing from TCRdb's copy, which holds only in-frame ones; the method was immunoSEQ multiplex PCR. The repertoire holds 45,000 to 55,000 clones, with 73% as singletons. There was relapse after autologous stem cell transplantation in every patient, and there was variation in brentuximab vedotin exposure. Complete response, partial response or progressive disease was each patient's best response. The V and J ends lost 3 bases and 6 bases, in that order; junction bases with no gene match: 8. Germline loops: CDR1 MGHRA, CDR2 YSYEKL. This CDR3 is built from 14 residues. About this clone: Its antigen is as yet unknown.

This sample comprised peripheral blood mononuclear cells (PBMCs), obtained before the second cycle of nivolumab. This rearrangement joins TRBV4-1 to TRBJ2-7, with 7 bases lining up with TRBD2. This TCR came from a human donor with classical Hodgkin lymphoma. The CDR3 DNA is TGCGCCAGCAGCCACCCGGGACTACTATTCGAGCAGTACTTC. Amino acid sequence: CASSHPGLLFEQYF.